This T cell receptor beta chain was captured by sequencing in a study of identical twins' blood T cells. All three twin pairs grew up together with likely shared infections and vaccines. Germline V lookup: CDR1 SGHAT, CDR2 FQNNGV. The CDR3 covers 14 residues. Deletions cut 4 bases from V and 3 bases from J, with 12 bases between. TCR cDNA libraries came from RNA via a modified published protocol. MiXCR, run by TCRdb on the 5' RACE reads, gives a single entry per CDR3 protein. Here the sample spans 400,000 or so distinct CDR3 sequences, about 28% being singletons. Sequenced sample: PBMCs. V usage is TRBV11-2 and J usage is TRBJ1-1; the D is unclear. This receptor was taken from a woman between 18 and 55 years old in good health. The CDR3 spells CASSSPVEDTEAFF. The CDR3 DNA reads TGTGCCAGCAGCTCTCCGGTCGAGGACACTGAAGCTTTCTTT. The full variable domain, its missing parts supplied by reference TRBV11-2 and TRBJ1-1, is EAGVAQSPRYKIIEKRQSVAFWCNPISGHATLYWYQQILGQGPKLLIQFQNNGVVDDSQLPKDRFSAERLKGVDSTLKIQPAKLEDSAVYLCASSSPVEDTEAFFGQGTRLTVV.